This TCR beta chain emerged from a study of response to subunit inactivated influenza vaccine. The CDR3 is 14 amino acids. Germline lookup yields CDR1 SGHTA and CDR2 FQGNSA. V was clipped by 7 bases and J by 6 bases, with 16 bases between them. Study-wide points: Authors suggested seasonal influenza vaccinations each recruit few new T cells.

Notes on this clonotype: The antigen is unknown.

TCRdb independently ran MiXCR on the RT-PCR reads; one entry per CDR3 protein. The sample lists around 530,000 distinct CDR3 sequences; more than 15% were seen once. The receptor was isolated from a man aged 50 to 75 who received an inactivated influenza vaccine. The chain recombines TRBV7-2 with TRBJ2-1; D not resolved. The specimen comprised CD4+ T cells sorted from PBMCs, sampled around 25 months after vaccination. CDR3 residues: CASTTSSPRNEQFF. The CDR3 DNA reads as TGTGCCAGCACTACTTCGAGCCCGCGCAATGAGCAGTTCTTC. The whole variable domain, filled in from reference TRBV7-2 and TRBJ2-1, reads GAGVSQSPSNKVTEKGKDVELRCDPISGHTALYWYRQSLGQGLEFLIYFQGNSAPDKSGLPSDRFSAERTGGSVSTLTIQRTQQEDSAVYLCASTTSSPRNEQFFGPGTRLTVL.